A single T cell receptor (beta chain) is shown here with its context. These data are taken from a study of shared clonotypes between healthy human individuals. From germline, CDR1 is MNHEY and CDR2 SMNVEV (reference sequence). V gave up 3 bases and J gave up 6 bases, with 15 bases separating them. The CDR3 totals 15 residues. On sorted subsets, replicate PCRs used approximately 200 ng DNA, or 27,000 or so T cell genomes. Libraries were prepared by immunoSEQ multiplex PCR; TCRdb keeps only in-frame clonotypes and omits some of them. The sample shows approximately 810,000 clones, 80% to 95% of them seen only once. CD8 cells regarded as naive lacked CD45RO, were positively chosen for CCR7, and omitted terminally differentiated effector memory CD45RA+ cells. The donor population consisted of healthy HIV-negative adults with no recent acute infections or vaccinations.

The rearrangement uses TRBV27 and TRBJ2-1; TRBD2 might be the D (6 bases). Sequencing was carried out using naive CD8+ T cells sorted from blood. The sequence was collected from a young man in good health. The CDR3 nucleotides are TGTGCCAGCAGTTTTTATCGGGACTCGCCCAATGAGCAGTTCTTC. Translating it yields CASSFYRDSPNEQFF.